This T cell receptor beta chain was recorded in a study of T cells in Graves' hyperthyroidism and ophthalmopathy. Disease duration under 2 months; hyperthyroidism patients were aged 18 to 65. Predating any ophthalmopathy symptoms, the blood sample was taken at first hyperthyroidism diagnosis. Fresh peripheral blood, approximately 9.7 ml, was the source of the PBMCs. Using RNA transcripts as the source, TCR beta CDR3 regions were amplified. During a first-round RT-PCR of the TCR CDR3, the HTBI primer set was used. Each CDR3 protein gets one entry after TCRdb re-called the multiplex PCR reads with MiXCR. Here the sample spans around 700,000 distinct CDR3 sequences, roughly 20% being singletons. The receptor's source is a woman aged 45-59 years with Graves' hyperthyroidism that later progressed to Graves' ophthalmopathy. Sequencing was carried out using blood.

The CDR3 sequence is CASSLGGGGAHEQFF. For the CDR3, the DNA is TGTGCCAGCAGCTTAGGAGGCGGGGGGGCCCATGAGCAGTTCTTC. The V gene is TRBV7-8, the J gene TRBJ2-1, with 9 bases fitting TRBD2. Germline V gives CDR1 SGHVS, CDR2 FQNEAQ. This CDR3 is 15 amino acids long. Germline trimming cut 1 base from V and 8 bases from J; bases unmatched to any gene: 6.